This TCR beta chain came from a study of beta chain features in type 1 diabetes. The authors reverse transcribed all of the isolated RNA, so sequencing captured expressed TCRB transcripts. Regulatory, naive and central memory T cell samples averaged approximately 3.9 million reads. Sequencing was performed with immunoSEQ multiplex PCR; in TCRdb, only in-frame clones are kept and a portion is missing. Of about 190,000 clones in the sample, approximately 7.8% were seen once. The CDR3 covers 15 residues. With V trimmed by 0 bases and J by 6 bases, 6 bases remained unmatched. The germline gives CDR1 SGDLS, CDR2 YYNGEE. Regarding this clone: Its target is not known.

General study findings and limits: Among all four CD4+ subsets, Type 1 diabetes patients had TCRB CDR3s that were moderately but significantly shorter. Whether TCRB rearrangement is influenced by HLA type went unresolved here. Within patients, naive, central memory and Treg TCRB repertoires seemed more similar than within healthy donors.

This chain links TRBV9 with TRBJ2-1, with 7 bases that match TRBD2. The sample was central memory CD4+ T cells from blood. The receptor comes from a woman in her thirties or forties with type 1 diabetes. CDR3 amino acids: CASSVVAGEGNEQFF. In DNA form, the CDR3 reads TGTGCCAGCAGCGTAGTGGCGGGAGAGGGCAATGAGCAGTTCTTC.